Sequencing of this TCR beta chain was carried out in a study of shared clonotypes between healthy human individuals. About the research overall: Researchers assigned three CD4 naive, three CD4 memory, two CD8 naive and one CD8 memory plate to each donor.

Germline V lookup: CDR1 SGDLS, CDR2 YYNGEE. Trimming at V came to 4 bases and at J to 6 bases, leaving 6 bases not matched to a gene. This CDR3 has 14 amino acids. This clone was picked up many times. The antigen is unknown. Study findings and constraints: Clonotypes that were shared across a handful of donors made up roughly 5% of naive CD4 clonotypes. Rarefaction revealed incomplete sorted-subset sequencing despite large depth. What naive subsets generally showed was a larger estimated richness than memory subsets showed.

Produced via immunoSEQ multiplex PCR; TCRdb's table is partial and in-frame only. The profile shows a few hundred thousand clones, approximately 70% of them singletons. V gene TRBV9 combines with J gene TRBJ2-1; 8 bases are a match to TRBD2. This clonotype was sampled from a man aged 25 to 40 in good health. Material for sequencing was memory CD4+ T cells sorted from blood. As to subset: CD45RA-negative fraction. CDR3 bases: TGTGCCAGCAGCCCCGTCGGGGGGGGCAATGAGCAGTTCTTC. Amino acid sequence: CASSPVGGGNEQFF.